Each of the 32 T cell receptor beta chains below was sequenced from the same sample in a study of control samples from healthy donors and cancer patients. Generated by immunoSEQ multiplex PCR, the TCRdb table keeps only in-frame clones and is missing some. The table includes approximately 80,000 clones, 91% detected once. The sequencing input was blood. The receptors were sampled from a man aged 30-40 years in good health.

This clone was detected a few times. Different DNA sequences within this sample yield the same CDR3. The rearrangement joins TRBV18 to TRBJ2-1; a weak D match, TRBD1 (6 bases). Deletions cut 3 bases from V and 0 bases from J, with 9 bases between. This CDR3 has 15 amino acids. CDR1 is KGHSH, CDR2 LQKENI, per germline. The CDR3 loop is CASSPRQDSYNEQFF. The CDR3 bases are TGTGCCAGCTCACCTCGACAGGACTCCTACAATGAGCAGTTCTTC. Based on the CDR3 plus reference TRBV18 and TRBJ2-1, the full variable domain is NAGVMQNPRHLVRRRGQEARLRCSPMKGHSHVYWYRQLPEEGLKFMVYLQKENIIDESGMPKERFSAEFPKEGPSILRIQQVVRGDSAAYFCASSPRQDSYNEQFFGPGTRLTVL.

This rearrangement joins TRBV3-1 (or the pseudogene TRBV3-2) to TRBJ1-1; no clear D. Trimming left V 0 bases short and J 4 bases short, with 12 bases between. The CDR3 is 15 residues long. CDR1 is LGHDT, CDR2 YNNKEL, per germline (reference sequence). CDR3 loop: CASSQDPATATEAFF. The CDR3 nucleotides read TGTGCCAGCAGCCAAGATCCTGCCACGGCCACTGAAGCTTTCTTT.

This clone was counted between two and nine times. This rearrangement joins TRBV5-1 to TRBJ2-2, with 8 positions matching TRBD1. The CDR3 contains 15 residues. Germline values: CDR1 SGHRS, CDR2 YFSETQ. J was trimmed by 5 bases and V by 1 base; bases with no gene match: 4. This CDR3 is CASSLQGAGTGELFF. The CDR3, as DNA: TGCGCCAGCAGCTTGCAGGGGGCCGGGACCGGGGAGCTGTTTTTT.

The chain is built from TRBV28 and TRBJ1-5; unclear D gene. Germline V lookup: CDR1 MDHEN, CDR2 SYDVKM. Trimming took 3 bases from V and 3 from J, leaving 12 bases between them. CDR3 length: 15 amino acids. CDR3 region: CASSLLANLNQPQHF. Here the CDR3 DNA reads TGTGCCAGCAGTTTGCTGGCCAACCTCAATCAGCCCCAGCATTTT.

The chain combines TRBV10-1 with TRBJ2-1, with a tentative D call TRBD1 (5 bases). V was pared by 8 bases and J by 4 bases, with 18 bases between. CDR3 length: 15 residues. From germline, CDR1 is WNHNN and CDR2 SYGVQD (reference sequence). The CDR3 DNA reads as TGCGCCAGCCCGGCGCTGGGGCCCCGATACAATGAGCAGTTCTTC. It codes for CASPALGPRYNEQFF.

The table lists this clone with a count of one. The CDR3 DNA follows: TGCAGCGTTAGGCGGCCTAATGGGGATGGCTACACCTTC. It translates to CSVRRPNGDGYTF. This sequence joins TRBV29-1 and TRBJ1-2; D unresolved. Between the trimmed V and J ends, which lost 5 bases and 6 bases, there was a span of 16 bases. The germline gives CDR1 SQVTM, CDR2 ANQGSEA. The CDR3 is 13 amino acids.

The chain combines TRBV29-1 with TRBJ2-3; D remains unclear. There are 13 residues in the CDR3. From germline, CDR1 is SQVTM and CDR2 ANQGSEA. V was clipped by 4 bases and J by 4 bases, with 12 bases between them. The CDR3 reads CSVGQRLADTQYF. Here the CDR3 DNA reads TGCAGCGTTGGCCAGCGCCTGGCAGATACGCAGTATTTT.

The chain uses TRBV5-4 and TRBJ1-3, with 8 bases that match TRBD1. The germline V gene encodes CDR1 SGHNT and CDR2 YYREEE (reference sequence). This CDR3 region has 14 residues. Trimming took 4 bases from V and 4 from J; bases not matched to a gene: 4. The CDR3 region is CASSPDRAGNTIYF. Here the CDR3 DNA reads TGTGCCAGCAGCCCGGACAGGGCAGGAAACACCATATATTTT. Full variable domain (remainder filled in from reference TRBV5-4 and TRBJ1-3): ETGVTQSPTHLIKTRGQQVTLRCSSQSGHNTVSWYQQALGQGPQFIFQYYREEENGRGNFPPRFSGLQFPNYSSELNVNALELDDSALYLCASSPDRAGNTIYFGEGSWLTVV.

The chain links TRBV7-2 to TRBJ2-2; no clear D. V was shortened by 1 base and J by 5 bases, with 11 bases between the two germline ends. The CDR3 spans 15 residues. Germline assignment: CDR1 SGHTA and CDR2 FQGNSA. CDR3 sequence (DNA): TGTGCCAGCAGCTTAGTGGTCAAAACAACCGGGGAGCTGTTTTTT. Encoded protein: CASSLVVKTTGELFF.

This chain joins TRBV2 and TRBJ1-1, with D tentatively TRBD1 (6 bases). This CDR3 is built from 13 residues. Germline lookup yields CDR1 SNHLY and CDR2 FYNNEI. V lost 10 bases, J lost 0 bases, and 12 bases lay in between. Here the CDR3 DNA reads TGTGCCACCTCCGGGACACTGAACACTGAAGCTTTCTTT. Amino acids: CATSGTLNTEAFF. The whole variable domain, remainder taken from reference TRBV2 and TRBJ1-1, is EPEVTQTPSHQVTQMGQEVILRCVPISNHLYFYWYRQILGQKVEFLVSFYNNEISEKSEIFDDQFSVERPDGSNFTLKIRSTKLEDSAMYFCATSGTLNTEAFFGQGTRLTVV.

V usage is TRBV6-6 and J usage is TRBJ2-1, with 7 bases identical to TRBD1. This CDR3 is built from 15 residues. The V segment lost 2 bases and the J segment 4 bases; nucleotides outside the gene matches: 5. Germline lookup yields CDR1 MNHNY and CDR2 SVGAGI (reference sequence). Here the CDR3 reads CASSYRQGVYNEQFF. For the CDR3, the DNA is TGTGCCAGCAGTTACAGGCAGGGGGTTTACAATGAGCAGTTCTTC.

The chain carries TRBV11-2 and TRBJ1-5, with unresolved D. The CDR3 covers 13 residues. The ends were cut back, 4 bases at V and 7 bases at J, with 11 bases in the middle. Germline lookup yields CDR1 SGHAT and CDR2 FQNNGV. CDR3 protein: CASSSNWRQPQHF. CDR3 nucleotides: TGTGCCAGCAGCTCGAACTGGCGGCAGCCCCAGCATTTT.

The V call is TRBV7-9, the J call TRBJ1-1, with a weak D call TRBD1 (6 bases). There are 15 residues in the CDR3. Germline V gene data show CDR1 as SEHNR and CDR2 as FQNEAQ (reference sequence). The V gene lost 4 bases and the J gene lost 2 bases, with 14 bases spanning the gap. DNA for the CDR3: TGTGCCAGCAGCTCACACACAGGGCCCAACACTGAAGCTTTCTTT. It is translated as CASSSHTGPNTEAFF. Full variable domain (missing parts from reference TRBV7-9 and TRBJ1-1): DTGVSQNPRHKITKRGQNVTFRCDPISEHNRLYWYRQTLGQGPEFLTYFQNEAQLEKSRLLSDRFSAERPKGSFSTLEIQRTEQGDSAMYLCASSSHTGPNTEAFFGQGTRLTVV.

The V and J genes are TRBV3-1 (or the pseudogene TRBV3-2) and TRBJ2-7; TRBD2 matches at 9 bases. Germline V CDR1 and CDR2: LGHDT, YNNKEL (reference sequence). The V gene end was trimmed by 8 bases and the J gene end by 0 bases; junction bases not matched to a gene: 8. The CDR3 contains 15 residues. In nucleotides, the CDR3 is TGTGCCAGCGTACGAGGTAGCGGGAGCTCCTACGAGCAGTACTTC. Translated: CASVRGSGSSYEQYF.

The V call is TRBV13, the J call TRBJ1-3; no clear D. Germline V lookup: CDR1 PRHDT, CDR2 FYEKMQ (reference sequence). Trimming removed 3 bases at V and 0 bases at J, with 15 bases between. The CDR3 is 17 residues long. CDR3 DNA: TGTGCCAGCAGCTTGTCTCAGGTACACAACTCTGGAAACACCATATATTTT. Translated: CASSLSQVHNSGNTIYF.

The J gene is TRBJ2-3, the V gene TRBV9; 9 bases are shared with TRBD1. Per germline, CDR1 SGDLS and CDR2 YYNGEE. V lost 4 bases, J lost 3 bases, and 15 bases stayed unmatched. The CDR3 has 18 residues. CDR3 sequence: CASSTELQGARGTDTQYF. The CDR3 coding sequence is TGTGCCAGCAGCACCGAATTACAGGGGGCGCGAGGTACAGATACGCAGTATTTT.

The V call is TRBV18, the J call TRBJ1-5; D might be TRBD1 (6 bases). The V end was cut by 3 bases, the J end by 6 bases, with 12 bases between. CDR3 length: 14 amino acids. From germline, CDR1 is KGHSH and CDR2 LQKENI. The CDR3 here is CASSPGQGFQPQHF. In nucleotides, the CDR3 is TGTGCCAGCTCACCGGGACAAGGGTTTCAGCCCCAGCATTTT.

The chain couples TRBV29-1 to TRBJ1-2; D is unclear. Germline CDR1 is SQVTM and CDR2 is ANQGSEA. The CDR3 is 11 residues long. V dropped 7 bases and J dropped 3 bases, with 9 bases sitting between them. The CDR3 region has the DNA TGCAGCGCGTACGCAGACTATGGCTACACCTTC. Translated, it gives CSAYADYGYTF. Full variable domain (outside the CDR3, taken from reference TRBV29-1 and TRBJ1-2): SAVISQKPSRDICQRGTSLTIQCQVDSQVTMMFWYRQQPGQSLTLIATANQGSEATYESGFVIDKFPISRPNLTFSTLTVSNMSPEDSSIYLCSAYADYGYTFGSGTRLTVV.

The rearrangement links TRBV2 to TRBJ1-2; 7 positions match TRBD1. CDR3 length: 15 residues. Germline CDR1 and CDR2: SNHLY and FYNNEI. V shed 4 bases, J shed 4 bases, and the junction held 9 bases outside the gene matches. CDR3 amino acids: CASSVRQGSSYGYTF. The CDR3 DNA sequence: TGTGCCAGCAGTGTAAGACAGGGCAGTTCCTATGGCTACACCTTC.

The rearrangement joins TRBV12-3 or TRBV12-4 to TRBJ1-5; D possibly corresponds to TRBD1 (6 bases). The CDR3 extends over 13 amino acids. The V and J ends lost 6 bases and 4 bases respectively, with 10 bases between them. CDR3 residues: CASSSGVNQPQHF. CDR3 in DNA: TGTGCCAGCAGCTCAGGGGTAAATCAGCCCCAGCATTTT.

The gene calls are TRBV27 and TRBJ1-2; 7 bases match TRBD1. The germline V gene has CDR1 MNHEY and CDR2 SMNVEV (reference sequence). This CDR3 contains 14 residues. V gave up 6 bases and J gave up 6 bases; unmatched junction bases: 10. CDR3 nucleotides: TGTGCCAGCAGCCGTCAGACAGGGTTCGATGGCTACACCTTC. Amino acid sequence: CASSRQTGFDGYTF.

The count of this clone is one. The rearrangement links TRBV6-2 or TRBV6-3 to TRBJ2-5; the D gene is possibly TRBD2 (5 bases). V was trimmed by 4 bases and J by 2 bases, leaving 14 bases between them. The CDR3 has 15 residues. Germline CDR1 is MNHEY and CDR2 is SVGEGT. This CDR3 reads CASSSRGSGQETQYF. The CDR3 nucleotides are TGTGCCAGCAGTTCTAGAGGGTCTGGACAAGAGACCCAGTACTTC.

The V gene is TRBV2, the J gene TRBJ1-1; D gene uncertain. CDR3 length equals 11 residues. V was clipped by 1 base and J by 10 bases, with 7 bases between them. Germline-derived CDR1 and CDR2 are SNHLY and FYNNEI. The DNA for the CDR3 is TGTGCCAGCAGTGAAGAGGGATTAGCTTTCTTT. This codes for CASSEEGLAFF. Full variable domain (missing parts from reference TRBV2 and TRBJ1-1): EPEVTQTPSHQVTQMGQEVILRCVPISNHLYFYWYRQILGQKVEFLVSFYNNEISEKSEIFDDQFSVERPDGSNFTLKIRSTKLEDSAMYFCASSEEGLAFFGQGTRLTVV.

The chain carries TRBV5-1 and TRBJ2-3, with TRBD2 as a possible D gene (6 bases). The CDR3 contains 16 residues. V was clipped by 2 bases and J by 2 bases, with 15 bases between them. The V gene's germline CDR1 is SGHRS and CDR2 YFSETQ. The CDR3 here is CASSFSGTGNTDTQYF. CDR3 in DNA: TGCGCCAGCAGCTTCTCCGGGACTGGAAACACAGATACGCAGTATTTT.

The chain has TRBV10-2 and TRBJ2-5; the match to TRBD1 covers 9 bases. V shed 9 bases and J 1 base; nucleotides not matched to a gene: 9. Germline CDR1 is WSHSY and CDR2 is SAAADI. This CDR3 is 15 amino acids long. In nucleotides, the CDR3 is TGCGCCAGTCGTGGGACAGGGAGGGCCCAAGAGACCCAGTACTTC. Residues: CASRGTGRAQETQYF.

This sequence joins TRBV5-8 and TRBJ1-1; TRBD1 might be the D (6 bases). Germline V lookup: CDR1 SGHTS, CDR2 YDEGEE. Trimming removed 4 bases at V and 5 bases at J, with 15 bases between. The CDR3 is 14 amino acids. Here the CDR3 reads CASSHRIGGTEAFF. The CDR3 DNA follows: TGTGCCAGCAGCCATCGTATAGGGGGAACTGAAGCTTTCTTT.

This clone was observed a single time. The CDR3 reads CASSLDRGRQETQYF. CDR3 coding DNA: TGTGCCAGCAGTCTGGACAGGGGGCGCCAAGAGACCCAGTACTTC. The rearrangement links TRBV2 to TRBJ2-5; 11 bases agree with TRBD1. CDR3 length: 15 residues. Germline CDR1 SNHLY, CDR2 FYNNEI. V dropped 5 bases and J dropped 1; count of bases not matched to a gene: 3.

This chain uses TRBV4-1 with TRBJ1-1, with 8 bases aligning to TRBD1. The V gene's germline CDR1 is MGHRA and CDR2 YSYEKL. The CDR3 has 17 residues. Germline trimming cut 2 bases from V and 2 bases from J; bases unmatched to any gene: 10. CDR3 sequence (DNA): TGCGCCAGCAGCCAAACGGGCGGGGACAGGCATAACACTGAAGCTTTCTTT. Protein sequence: CASSQTGGDRHNTEAFF.

This chain uses TRBV6-2 or TRBV6-3 with TRBJ2-1, with D unresolved. The CDR3 is made up of 16 amino acids. The germline V gene has CDR1 MNHEY and CDR2 SVGEGT. V was pared by 0 bases and J by 0 bases, with 9 bases between. CDR3 bases: TGTGCCAGCAGTTACTCGAGGACGGTCTCCTACAATGAGCAGTTCTTC. It encodes CASSYSRTVSYNEQFF.

The chain is built from TRBV5-6 and TRBJ2-3; no clear D gene. CDR1 SGHDT and CDR2 YYEEEE come from the germline V gene. The CDR3 sequence is 15 residues long. The ends were cut back, 0 bases at V and 0 bases at J, with 8 bases in the middle. The CDR3 sequence is CASSLGSLSTDTQYF. The CDR3 nucleotides read TGTGCCAGCAGCTTGGGCAGCCTTAGCACAGATACGCAGTATTTT.

A few counts support this clone. The chain links TRBV7-9 to TRBJ1-1; 8 bases fit TRBD1. The V gene's germline CDR1 is SEHNR and CDR2 FQNEAQ (reference sequence). The length of the CDR3 is 15 residues. J lost 2 bases, V lost 6 bases, and 8 bases had no gene match. Here the CDR3 DNA reads TGTGCCAGCAGTCCCGGACAGGGCTCCAACACTGAAGCTTTCTTT. Residues: CASSPGQGSNTEAFF.

The CDR3 DNA reads as TGTGCCAGCAGTTATACCGCAGGGTTCCCTGGAAACACCATATATTTT. Protein product: CASSYTAGFPGNTIYF. The gene calls are TRBV27 and TRBJ1-3; D possibly corresponds to TRBD1 (5 bases). Germline-derived CDR1 and CDR2 are MNHEY and SMNVEV (reference sequence). This CDR3 is built from 16 residues. V gave up 4 bases and J gave up 2 bases, with 15 bases separating them.